One sample yielded the 13 T cell receptor beta chains listed below, sequenced in a study of blood T cell repertoires in COVID-19. Method: immunoSEQ multiplex PCR; TCRdb's copy keeps in-frame clones and lacks some. This sample has 21,000 or so clones, with around nine tenths found just once. Sequenced material: peripheral blood. The receptors stem from a human donor in a cohort sampled during active COVID-19. The donor label of this sample is uncertain.

The gene calls are TRBV29-1 and TRBJ1-2; TRBD1 is a possible D gene (6 bases). CDR1 SQVTM and CDR2 ANQGSEA come from the germline V gene. This CDR3 spans 15 amino acids. V shed 5 bases and J shed 3 bases, with 19 bases lying between them. The CDR3 nucleotides are TGCAGCGTTACGGGACAAAACTCGAGGGACTATGGCTACACCTTC. Amino acid sequence: CSVTGQNSRDYGYTF.

The chain combines TRBV10-3 with TRBJ2-7, with 9 nucleotides matching TRBD2. This CDR3 has 17 amino acids. Germline CDR1 reads ENHRY; CDR2 reads SYGVKD. Trimming removed 2 bases from V and 2 bases from J; junction bases left unmatched: 10. The CDR3 spells CAISEQPGTSPTYEQYF. The CDR3 DNA reads TGTGCCATCAGTGAGCAACCCGGGACTAGCCCGACCTACGAGCAGTACTTC.

The chain joins TRBV2 to TRBJ1-3; D gene uncertain. The CDR3 sequence is 15 residues long. V lost 1 base, J lost 7 bases, and 14 bases lay in between. Germline V gives CDR1 SNHLY, CDR2 FYNNEI. The CDR3 DNA sequence: TGTGCCAGCAGTGAAGGGGCCTCGTCTTGGAACACCATATATTTT. This sequence encodes CASSEGASSWNTIYF.

V usage is TRBV5-1 and J usage is TRBJ2-3, with TRBD1 identical over 10 bases. Germline V gives CDR1 SGHRS, CDR2 YFSETQ. The CDR3 totals 16 residues. Trimming took 2 bases from V and 4 from J; bases not matched to a gene: 7. For the CDR3, the DNA is TGCGCCAGCAGCTTTTCCGGGACAGGGGCCCCAGATACGCAGTATTTT. The encoded protein is CASSFSGTGAPDTQYF.

The chain joins TRBV5-1 to TRBJ2-1; 10 nucleotides agree with TRBD2. The junction had 4 bases not matched to a gene; V was cut back by 2 bases and J by 5 bases. In germline, CDR1 is SGHRS, CDR2 YFSETQ. The CDR3 has 15 residues. The CDR3: CASSFLAGVDNEQFF. The CDR3 bases are TGCGCCAGCAGCTTTCTAGCGGGAGTTGACAATGAGCAGTTCTTC.

The chain employs TRBV6-6 and TRBJ2-2; unclear D gene. CDR1 is MNHNY, CDR2 SVGAGI, per germline (reference sequence). This CDR3 comprises 12 residues. The ends were cut back, 6 bases at V and 8 bases at J, with 10 bases in the middle. For the CDR3, the DNA is TGTGCCAGCAGCAGACTTGCAGGGGAGCTGTTTTTT. Translation gives CASSRLAGELFF.

The rearrangement uses TRBV19 and TRBJ1-5; the match to TRBD1 covers 7 bases. The germline CDR1 and CDR2 sequences are LNHDA and SQIVND (reference sequence). The trim removed 11 bases at V and 6 bases at J, leaving 16 bases unmatched. This CDR3 contains 15 residues. The CDR3 reads CALWTGPRRFQPQHF. For the CDR3, the DNA is TGTGCCCTTTGGACAGGTCCCAGGCGTTTTCAGCCCCAGCATTTT.

The J gene is TRBJ1-3, the V gene TRBV27; D possibly corresponds to TRBD1 (5 bases). Germline V gene lookup returns CDR1 MNHEY and CDR2 SMNVEV (reference sequence). The CDR3 spans 15 residues. The V end lost 0 bases, the J end lost 2 bases, and 8 bases lay between the germline ends. CDR3 nucleotides: TGTGCCAGCAGTTTATCGGCAGGGACTGGAAACACCATATATTTT. Amino acid sequence: CASSLSAGTGNTIYF.

The gene calls are TRBV6-5 and TRBJ1-1, with TRBD1 matching over 7 bases. Germline V gene lookup returns CDR1 MNHEY and CDR2 SVGAGI. CDR3 length: 13 amino acids. The V and J ends lost 2 bases and 7 bases, in that order; junction bases with no gene match: 4. CDR3 residues: CASSYATGYEAFF. CDR3 nucleotides: TGTGCCAGCAGTTACGCGACAGGGTATGAAGCTTTCTTT.

This chain connects TRBV7-9 to TRBJ1-1, with a tentative D call TRBD1 (6 bases). The CDR3 is 12 residues long. V shed 10 bases and J shed 1 base, with 10 bases lying between them. Germline V CDR1 and CDR2: SEHNR, FQNEAQ (reference sequence). CDR3 bases: TGTGCCACCTTAGGGGGGAACACTGAAGCTTTCTTT. Encoded protein: CATLGGNTEAFF. Using reference TRBV7-9 and TRBJ1-1 for the parts outside the CDR3, the full variable domain is DTGVSQNPRHKITKRGQNVTFRCDPISEHNRLYWYRQTLGQGPEFLTYFQNEAQLEKSRLLSDRFSAERPKGSFSTLEIQRTEQGDSAMYLCATLGGNTEAFFGQGTRLTVV.

The rearrangement joins TRBV19 to TRBJ2-7, with TRBD2 as a possible D gene (6 bases). The CDR3 has 15 residues. CDR1 LNHDA and CDR2 SQIVND come from the germline V gene (reference sequence). With 9 bases removed from V and 0 bases from J, the gap between germline ends came to 18 bases. DNA of the CDR3: TGTGCCAGCGGGGGAGCGGGCCTTGTCTCCTACGAGCAGTACTTC. The encoded protein is CASGGAGLVSYEQYF. Supplemented by reference TRBV19 and TRBJ2-7, the full variable domain reads DGGITQSPKYLFRKEGQNVTLSCEQNLNHDAMYWYRQDPGQGLRLIYYSQIVNDFQKGDIAEGYSVSREKKESFPLTVTSAQKNPTAFYLCASGGAGLVSYEQYFGPGTRLTVT.

This clone has just a few counts. The chain links TRBV28 to TRBJ1-1, with D possibly matching TRBD1 (6 bases). Germline V gene sequence: CDR1 MDHEN, CDR2 SYDVKM. This CDR3 spans 16 amino acids. Deletions cut 6 bases from V and 0 bases from J, with 17 bases between. The chain's CDR3 is CASRQLTGTMNTEAFF. CDR3 in DNA: TGTGCCAGCAGGCAGTTGACCGGGACAATGAACACTGAAGCTTTCTTT.

The rearrangement uses TRBV6-5 and TRBJ1-2, with unresolved D. V dropped 8 bases and J dropped 8 bases, with 12 bases sitting between them. The germline V gene has CDR1 MNHEY and CDR2 SVGAGI. The CDR3 runs to 11 residues. The DNA of the CDR3 is TGTGCCAGCGGAGGGTCCAGGGGCTACACCTTC. It translates to CASGGSRGYTF.